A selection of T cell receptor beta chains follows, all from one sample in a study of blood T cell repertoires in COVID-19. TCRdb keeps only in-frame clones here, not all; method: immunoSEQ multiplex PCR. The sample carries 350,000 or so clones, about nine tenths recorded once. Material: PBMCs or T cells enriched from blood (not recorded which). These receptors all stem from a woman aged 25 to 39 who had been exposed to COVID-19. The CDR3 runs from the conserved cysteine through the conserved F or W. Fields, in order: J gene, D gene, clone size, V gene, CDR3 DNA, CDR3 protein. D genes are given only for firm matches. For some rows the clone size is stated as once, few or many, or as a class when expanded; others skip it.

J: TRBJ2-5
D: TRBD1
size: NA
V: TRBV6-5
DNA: TGTGCCAGCAGCCGGGACAGAGAAGAGACCCAGTACTTC
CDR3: CASSRDREETQYF

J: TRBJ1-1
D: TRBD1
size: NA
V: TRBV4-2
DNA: TGTGCCAGCAGCCAGCCGAGGACAGGGAGTCGGCGGACTGAAGCTTTCTTT
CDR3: CASSQPRTGSRRTEAFF

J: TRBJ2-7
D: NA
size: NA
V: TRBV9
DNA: TGTGCCAGCAGCGTGGGGACAAACCCCTACGAGCAGTACTTC
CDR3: CASSVGTNPYEQYF

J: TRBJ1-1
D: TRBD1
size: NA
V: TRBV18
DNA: TGTGCCAGCTCACCATTAGGGCCGATGACAGGGGGGCCCAACACTGAAGCTTTCTTT
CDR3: CASSPLGPMTGGPNTEAFF

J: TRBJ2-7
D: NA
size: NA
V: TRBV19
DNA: TGTGCCAGTAGTATCGGCAGGGTCCACGAGCAGTACTTC
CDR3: CASSIGRVHEQYF

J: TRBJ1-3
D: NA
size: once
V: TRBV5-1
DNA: TGCGCCAGCAGCTTGGGGAGAGCCACGTCTGACACCATATATTTT
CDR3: CASSLGRATSDTIYF

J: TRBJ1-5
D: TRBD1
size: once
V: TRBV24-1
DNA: TGTGCCACCAGTGATGGACAGGCTAGCAATCAGCCCCAGCATTTT
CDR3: CATSDGQASNQPQHF

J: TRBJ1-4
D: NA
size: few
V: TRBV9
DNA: TGTGCCAGCAGCGTAGGTCAGGCAACTAATGAAAAACTGTTTTTT
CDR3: CASSVGQATNEKLFF

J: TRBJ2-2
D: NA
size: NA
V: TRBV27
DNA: TGTGCCAGCAGTTTTGGGACATCCTACACCGGGGAGCTGTTTTTT
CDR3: CASSFGTSYTGELFF

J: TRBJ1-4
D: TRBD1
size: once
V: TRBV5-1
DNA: TGCGCCAGCAGCTTGGTTTACCCAGGGGGCCATAATGAAAAACTGTTTTTT
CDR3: CASSLVYPGGHNEKLFF

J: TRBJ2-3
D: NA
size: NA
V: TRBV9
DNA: TGTGCCAGCAGCCTTAGGGAGTCAGATACGCAGTATTTT
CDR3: CASSLRESDTQYF

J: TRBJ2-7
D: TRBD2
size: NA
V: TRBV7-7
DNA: TGTGCCAGCAGCCGAGGGACTAGCGGAGCCTACGAGCAGTACTTC
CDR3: CASSRGTSGAYEQYF

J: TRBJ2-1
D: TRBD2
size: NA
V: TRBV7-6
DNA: TGTGCCAGCAGTCGTCTTCTAGCGGGAGCGGATGAGCAGTTCTTC
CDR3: CASSRLLAGADEQFF

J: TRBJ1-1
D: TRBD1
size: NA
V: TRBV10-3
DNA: TGTGCCATCAGACCTTATGGACAGGACCACACTGAAGCTTTCTTT
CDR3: CAIRPYGQDHTEAFF

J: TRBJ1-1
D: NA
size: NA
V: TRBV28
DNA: TGTGCCAGCAGTTTATCACCGCGGGGCAACACTGAAGCTTTCTTT
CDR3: CASSLSPRGNTEAFF

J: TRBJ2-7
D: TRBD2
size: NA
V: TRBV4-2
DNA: TGTGCCAGCAGCCAAGTTGAGCGGGGGGAGCAGTACTTC
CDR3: CASSQVERGEQYF

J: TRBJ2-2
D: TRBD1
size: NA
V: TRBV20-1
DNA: TGCAGTGCTAGTCCGGGACAGGGTCCCGGGGAGCTGTTTTTT
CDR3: CSASPGQGPGELFF

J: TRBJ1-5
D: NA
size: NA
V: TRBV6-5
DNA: TGTGCCAGCAGCCCACAAGGTGGAGGGCCCCAGCATTTT
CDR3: CASSPQGGGPQHF

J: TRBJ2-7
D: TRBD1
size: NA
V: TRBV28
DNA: TGTGCCAGCAGTTTATTAGACAGGGGCACCCTCCCCTACGAGCAGTACTTC
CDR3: CASSLLDRGTLPYEQYF

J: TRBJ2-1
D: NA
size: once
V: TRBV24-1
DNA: TGTGCCACCAGTGATCAGGTCCTCAGCCACAATGAGCAGTTCTTC
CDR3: CATSDQVLSHNEQFF

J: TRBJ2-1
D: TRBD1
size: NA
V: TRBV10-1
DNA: TGCGCCAGCAGGACAGGGATAAACAATGAGCAGTTCTTC
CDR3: CASRTGINNEQFF

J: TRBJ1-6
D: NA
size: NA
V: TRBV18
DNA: TGTGCCAGCTCAAACGAGAGACTTAATAATTCACCCCTCCACTTT
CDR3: CASSNERLNNSPLHF